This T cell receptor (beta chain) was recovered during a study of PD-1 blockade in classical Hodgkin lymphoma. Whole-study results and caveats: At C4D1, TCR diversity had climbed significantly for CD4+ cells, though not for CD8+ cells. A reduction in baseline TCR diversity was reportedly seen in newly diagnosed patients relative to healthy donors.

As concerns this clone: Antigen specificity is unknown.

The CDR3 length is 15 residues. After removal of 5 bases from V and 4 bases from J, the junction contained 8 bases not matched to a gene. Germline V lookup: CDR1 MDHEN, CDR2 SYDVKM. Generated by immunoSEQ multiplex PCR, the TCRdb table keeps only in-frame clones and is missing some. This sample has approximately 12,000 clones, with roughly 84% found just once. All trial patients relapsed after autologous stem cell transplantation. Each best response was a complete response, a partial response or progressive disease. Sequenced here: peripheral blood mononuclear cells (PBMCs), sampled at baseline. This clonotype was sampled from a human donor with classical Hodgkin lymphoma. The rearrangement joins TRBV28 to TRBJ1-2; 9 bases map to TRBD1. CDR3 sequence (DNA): TGTGCCAGCAGTGACGGGACAGGGCCGGCCTATGGCTACACCTTC. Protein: CASSDGTGPAYGYTF.